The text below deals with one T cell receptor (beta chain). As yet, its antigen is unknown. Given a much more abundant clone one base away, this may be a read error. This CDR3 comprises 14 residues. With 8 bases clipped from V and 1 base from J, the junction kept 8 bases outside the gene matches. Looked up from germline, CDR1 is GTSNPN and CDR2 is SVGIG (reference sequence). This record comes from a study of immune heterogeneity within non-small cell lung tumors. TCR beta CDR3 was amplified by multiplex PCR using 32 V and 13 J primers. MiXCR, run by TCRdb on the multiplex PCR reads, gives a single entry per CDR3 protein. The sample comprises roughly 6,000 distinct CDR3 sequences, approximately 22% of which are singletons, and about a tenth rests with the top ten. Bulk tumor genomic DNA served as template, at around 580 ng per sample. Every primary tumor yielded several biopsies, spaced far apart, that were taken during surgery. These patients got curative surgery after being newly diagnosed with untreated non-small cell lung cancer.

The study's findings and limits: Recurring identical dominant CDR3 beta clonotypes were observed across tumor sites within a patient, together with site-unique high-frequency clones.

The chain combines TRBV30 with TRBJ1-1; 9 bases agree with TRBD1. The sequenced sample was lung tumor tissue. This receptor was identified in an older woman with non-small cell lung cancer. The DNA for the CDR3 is TGTGCCCGGGCTTTGACAGGGGGGAACACTGAAGCTTTCTTT. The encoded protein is CARALTGGNTEAFF.